This passage covers 18 T cell receptor beta chains from one sample sequenced in a study of blood T cell repertoires in COVID-19. The protocol was immunoSEQ multiplex PCR, while the TCRdb copy is restricted to in-frame clones and leaves out a portion. The sample records 200,000 or so clones, 85% being singletons. The sequencing input was peripheral blood. The receptors originated from a person between 65 and 79 years old with COVID-19, enrolled during active disease.

The V and J genes are TRBV11-2 and TRBJ1-1, with D perhaps TRBD1 (6 bases). Trimming pared 2 bases from V and 10 bases from J, leaving 11 bases between. The CDR3 consists of 12 residues. CDR1 is SGHAT and CDR2 is FQNNGV in the germline V gene. CDR3 sequence (DNA): TGTGCCAGCAGCTTATATAGAGGGGGAGCTTTCTTT. Protein product: CASSLYRGGAFF.

V gene TRBV18 combines with J gene TRBJ1-1; 7 bases are a match to TRBD1. CDR1 KGHSH and CDR2 LQKENI come from the germline V gene. The CDR3 spans 15 residues. The trim removed 3 bases at V and 3 bases at J, leaving 7 bases unmatched. CDR3 sequence (DNA): TGTGCCAGCTCACCCCCCTCGGACAGGTACACTGAAGCTTTCTTT. Amino acid sequence: CASSPPSDRYTEAFF.

The CDR3 nucleotides read TGCGCCAGCAGCTTGGTCGGGTCCGAGCAGTACTTC. Its protein product is CASSLVGSEQYF. The chain joins TRBV5-1 to TRBJ2-7; D is uncertain. Germline V gene lookup returns CDR1 SGHRS and CDR2 YFSETQ. Trimming removed 0 bases at V and 6 bases at J, with 7 bases between. The CDR3 loop spans 12 amino acids.

The rearrangement uses TRBV5-8 and TRBJ2-7; D gene unclear. CDR3 length: 15 amino acids. The V gene's germline CDR1 is SGHTS and CDR2 YDEGEE. Deletions cut 0 bases from V and 0 bases from J, with 10 bases between. CDR3: CASSLDSAFSYEQYF. Here the CDR3 DNA reads TGTGCCAGCAGCTTGGACAGTGCATTCTCCTACGAGCAGTACTTC. Full variable domain (rest looked up from reference TRBV5-8 and TRBJ2-7): EAGVTQSPTHLIKTRGQQATLRCSPISGHTSVYWYQQALGLGLQFLLWYDEGEERNRGNFPPRFSGRQFPNYSSELNVNALELEDSALYLCASSLDSAFSYEQYFGPGTRLTVT.

V is TRBV5-1 and J is TRBJ2-1, with 10 bases identical to TRBD1. Trimming removed 4 bases from V and 4 bases from J; junction bases left unmatched: 5. This CDR3 has 15 amino acids. Germline CDR1 reads SGHRS; CDR2 reads YFSETQ. Here the CDR3 DNA reads TGCGCCAGCAGCCCGACAGGGGGCCTTTACAATGAGCAGTTCTTC. Translated: CASSPTGGLYNEQFF.

The chain has TRBV11-1 and TRBJ2-7, with 11 bases lining up with TRBD2. Germline assignment: CDR1 SGHAT and CDR2 FQDESV (reference sequence). CDR3 length: 15 amino acids. Unmatched junction bases numbered 2, after V lost 1 base and J lost 3 bases. CDR3 DNA: TGTGCCAGCAGCTTAGTAGGGACTAGCGGCTACGAGCAGTACTTC. Translated, it gives CASSLVGTSGYEQYF.

V usage is TRBV4-2 and J usage is TRBJ1-2; TRBD1 aligns across 8 bases. Germline V CDR1 and CDR2: LGHNA, YNFKEQ. J was trimmed by 4 bases and V by 6 bases; bases with no gene match: 7. CDR3 length: 14 amino acids. As DNA, the CDR3 is TGTGCCAGCAGTTCCGGGACAGGCGGCTATGGCTACACCTTC. Its protein is CASSSGTGGYGYTF.

V is TRBV28 and J is TRBJ1-1; no clear D gene. In germline, CDR1 is MDHEN, CDR2 SYDVKM. The CDR3 loop spans 12 amino acids. Trimming took 4 bases from V and 11 from J, leaving 14 bases between them. The CDR3 loop is CASSSGFVEAFF. The CDR3 DNA is TGTGCCAGCAGTTCCGGATTCGTGGAGGCTTTCTTT. Using reference TRBV28 and TRBJ1-1 for the parts outside the CDR3, the full variable domain is DVKVTQSSRYLVKRTGEKVFLECVQDMDHENMFWYRQDPGLGLRLIYFSYDVKMKEKGDIPEGYSVSREKKERFSLILESASTNQTSMYLCASSSGFVEAFFGQGTRLTVV.

The chain links TRBV27 to TRBJ1-6; D ambiguous. CDR3 length: 14 residues. The V end lost 6 bases, the J end lost 7 bases, and 13 bases lay between the germline ends. Germline CDR1 is MNHEY and CDR2 is SMNVEV (reference sequence). This CDR3 reads CASRSIARNSPLHF. The CDR3, as DNA: TGTGCCAGCAGGTCGATAGCTAGGAATTCACCCCTCCACTTT.

V usage is TRBV7-8 and J usage is TRBJ1-1, with D perhaps matching TRBD1 (5 bases). This CDR3 contains 14 residues. V was pared by 1 base and J by 3 bases, with 9 bases between. Germline CDR1 is SGHVS and CDR2 is FQNEAQ. The CDR3 nucleotides are TGTGCCAGCAGCTTAGGCGGGGGGTACACTGAAGCTTTCTTT. Encoded protein: CASSLGGGYTEAFF.

V and J are TRBV12-3 or TRBV12-4 and TRBJ1-6; 7 nucleotides align to TRBD1. V shed 6 bases and J 8 bases; nucleotides not matched to a gene: 4. The CDR3 is 13 residues long. This CDR3 is CASRTGFDSPLHF. The CDR3, as DNA: TGTGCCAGCAGGACAGGGTTCGATTCACCCCTCCACTTT.

CDR3 amino acids: CASSLGFGGDNEQFF. The DNA for the CDR3 is TGTGCCAGCAGCTTAGGTTTCGGGGGGGACAATGAGCAGTTCTTC. The chain carries TRBV5-8 and TRBJ2-1, with 8 bases that match TRBD2. The CDR3 is made up of 15 amino acids. Germline lookup yields CDR1 SGHTS and CDR2 YDEGEE. V shed 2 bases, J shed 5 bases, and the junction held 6 bases outside the gene matches.

V gene TRBV5-1 combines with J gene TRBJ2-3; tentatively, D is TRBD1 (5 bases). Germline V CDR1 and CDR2: SGHRS, YFSETQ. Trimming pared 2 bases from V and 5 bases from J, leaving 15 bases between. The CDR3 has 15 amino acids. CDR3 DNA: TGCGCCAGCAGCTTAAGGGGCATCAACCGAGATACGCAGTATTTT. It yields the protein CASSLRGINRDTQYF.

In its sample, this clone was seen a few times. This rearrangement joins TRBV2 to TRBJ1-2; D remains ambiguous. This CDR3 contains 14 residues. The V and J ends lost 6 bases and 4 bases respectively, with 15 bases between them. Germline V lookup: CDR1 SNHLY, CDR2 FYNNEI. The DNA of the CDR3 is TGTGCCAGCAGGCCGGACTCAGTAGGCTATGGCTACACCTTC. It codes for CASRPDSVGYGYTF. Full variable domain (missing parts from reference TRBV2 and TRBJ1-2): EPEVTQTPSHQVTQMGQEVILRCVPISNHLYFYWYRQILGQKVEFLVSFYNNEISEKSEIFDDQFSVERPDGSNFTLKIRSTKLEDSAMYFCASRPDSVGYGYTFGSGTRLTVV.

V usage is TRBV5-1 and J usage is TRBJ1-4; the D is unclear. Trimming stripped 0 bases from V and 8 bases from J, with 14 bases between. Germline lookup yields CDR1 SGHRS and CDR2 YFSETQ. The CDR3 consists of 15 residues. CDR3 in DNA: TGCGCCAGCAGCTTGGGTCGCGGGGATGGAGAAAAACTGTTTTTT. Translating it yields CASSLGRGDGEKLFF.

V is TRBV30 and J is TRBJ2-7; D is ambiguous. In germline, CDR1 is GTSNPN, CDR2 SVGIG (reference sequence). The CDR3 is 13 amino acids. Trimming took off 0 bases at V and 2 bases at J, with 8 bases between the two ends. In DNA form, the CDR3 reads TGTGCCTGGAGTGTCTCCAGTCCCTACGAGCAGTACTTC. This encodes CAWSVSSPYEQYF.

The rearrangement joins TRBV27 to TRBJ1-2; D remains unclear. V dropped 2 bases and J dropped 4 bases, with 11 bases sitting between them. Germline V gives CDR1 MNHEY, CDR2 SMNVEV (reference sequence). The CDR3 sequence is 14 residues long. The CDR3 sequence is CASSLGRGLYGYTF. The CDR3 DNA reads TGTGCCAGCAGTTTAGGTCGGGGTCTCTATGGCTACACCTTC.

V and J are TRBV29-1 and TRBJ2-1; D ambiguous. This CDR3 is 13 amino acids long. V lost 8 bases, J lost 0 bases, and 11 bases lay in between. From germline, CDR1 is SQVTM and CDR2 ANQGSEA. The CDR3 reads CSPTCSSYNEQFF. The CDR3 nucleotides read TGCAGCCCGACTTGCAGCTCCTACAATGAGCAGTTCTTC.